These 29 T cell receptor beta chains were sequenced from one sample in a study of T cell repertoires in cytomegalovirus infection. TCRdb called the reads again in MiXCR, with one record for every CDR3 protein. The sample has approximately 910,000 distinct CDR3 sequences, around 31% seen once. Which antigens these TCRs recognize remains unknown. The sequenced sample was cultured CD8+ T cells from PBMCs, obtained from culture after CMV antigen stimulation. Receptors were obtained from a human donor in good health (CMV status not recorded). Some clones in this sample may be carry-over from other donors' samples.

In its sample, this clonotype was seen a few times. The V and J genes are TRBV7-9 and TRBJ1-2, with no clear D. CDR1 is SEHNR and CDR2 is FQNEAQ in the germline V gene (reference sequence). V lost 1 base and J lost 3, with 12 bases in between. CDR3 size: 15 residues. CDR3 DNA sequence: TGTGCCAGCAGCTTAGAGGGCGGGGTTGACTATGGCTACACCTTC. Residues: CASSLEGGVDYGYTF.

A remark on this clonotype: The junction does not match germline at one end; this may be a read error. This chain connects TRBV6-6 to TRBJ2-1; TRBD1 agrees at 7 bases. The CDR3 contains 12 residues. The germline V gene encodes CDR1 MNHNY and CDR2 SVGAGI (reference sequence). CDR3 sequence: CASRDRYNERFF. DNA for the CDR3: TGTGCCAGCAGGGACAGGTACAATGAGCGGTTCTTC.

The chain joins TRBV19 to TRBJ1-1; unclear D gene. Germline lookup yields CDR1 LNHDA and CDR2 SQIVND (reference sequence). There are 17 residues in the CDR3. The V and J ends lost 3 bases and 1 base respectively, with 18 bases between them. In DNA form, the CDR3 reads TGTGCCAGTAGTATCTCATCGGAGGGCCCCACGAACACTGAAGCTTTCTTT. Protein: CASSISSEGPTNTEAFF.

This clonotype came up many times. The chain employs TRBV7-9 and TRBJ1-1; 7 bases are shared with TRBD1. The germline gives CDR1 SEHNR, CDR2 FQNEAQ (reference sequence). V lost 5 bases to trimming and J lost 0 bases; unmatched junction nucleotides: 9. The CDR3 has 16 amino acids. The CDR3 nucleotides are TGTGCCAGCAGCCCGCGCGACAGGGTAATGAACACTGAAGCTTTCTTT. Its protein product is CASSPRDRVMNTEAFF.

This clonotype was seen many times. V is TRBV7-8 and J is TRBJ2-7, with 7 bases lining up with TRBD2. V was clipped by 4 bases and J by 0 bases; unmatched bases: 12. Germline lookup yields CDR1 SGHVS and CDR2 FQNEAQ. The CDR3 runs 17 residues. CDR3 residues: CASSYSPGTTSSYEQYF. As DNA, the CDR3 is TGTGCCAGCAGCTACAGCCCGGGGACTACAAGCTCCTACGAGCAGTACTTC.

In this sample, this clonotype turned up a few times. The CDR3 region has the DNA TGTGCCAGCAGAGGTAGCGGGGGAAACCACAATGAGCAGTTCTTC. This codes for CASRGSGGNHNEQFF. The J gene is TRBJ2-1, the V gene TRBV27; 9 bases agree with TRBD2. This CDR3 has 15 residues. From germline, CDR1 is MNHEY and CDR2 SMNVEV (reference sequence). Trimming at V came to 6 bases and at J to 5 bases, leaving 8 bases not matched to a gene.

V and J are TRBV6-1 and TRBJ2-1; 10 positions match TRBD2. Trimming removed 10 bases from V and 4 bases from J; junction bases left unmatched: 19. Germline lookup yields CDR1 MNHNS and CDR2 SASEGT. CDR3 length: 18 amino acids. CDR3 bases: TGTGCCACCCACACCGGGACTAGCGCGGTTGGGGGGTACAATGAGCAGTTCTTC. Its protein product is CATHTGTSAVGGYNEQFF.

The genes are TRBV6-5 and TRBJ1-1, with D maybe TRBD1 (5 bases). Germline CDR1 is MNHEY and CDR2 is SVGAGI. The V end lost 0 bases, the J end lost 0 bases, and 14 bases lay between the germline ends. This CDR3 has 17 amino acids. The CDR3 bases are TGTGCCAGCAGTTACTCGATGGGGCAGGTTATGAACACTGAAGCTTTCTTT. It translates to CASSYSMGQVMNTEAFF.

The chain couples TRBV9 to TRBJ2-1; D possibly matches TRBD1 or TRBD2 (6 bases each). CDR1 is SGDLS and CDR2 is YYNGEE in the germline V gene. The CDR3 is 16 residues long. With 0 bases removed from V and 6 bases from J, the gap between germline ends came to 16 bases. The CDR3 sequence: CASSVAWGADTNEQFF. CDR3 in DNA: TGTGCCAGCAGCGTAGCTTGGGGGGCAGATACCAATGAGCAGTTCTTC.

This clonotype occurred a few times. The chain uses TRBV14 and TRBJ2-5; D remains unclear. Trimming took off 0 bases at V and 1 base at J, with 6 bases between the two ends. The CDR3 sequence is 14 residues long. Germline CDR1 is SGHDN and CDR2 is FVKESK. The CDR3 bases are TGTGCCAGCAGCCAAGATAAGTTCCAAGAGACCCAGTACTTC. Its protein product is CASSQDKFQETQYF.

The chain couples TRBV12-3 or TRBV12-4 to TRBJ2-7; D is uncertain. V was cut by 5 bases and J by 0 bases, with 11 bases left in between. The CDR3 contains 14 residues. This CDR3 is CASSPMAPSYEQYF. The DNA of the CDR3 is TGTGCCAGCAGTCCAATGGCCCCCTCCTACGAGCAGTACTTC.

This clonotype was found once. This sequence joins TRBV5-4 and TRBJ2-2; 7 bases fit TRBD1. From germline, CDR1 is SGHNT and CDR2 YYREEE (reference sequence). This CDR3 is built from 14 residues. Losses at the gene ends were 6 bases for V and 7 bases for J; bases not matched to a gene: 9. The CDR3 DNA follows: TGTGCCAGCACCTCAGGGGGACGCGGCGGGGAGCTGTTTTTT. Translated, it gives CASTSGGRGGELFF.

The chain has TRBV24-1 and TRBJ2-1, with TRBD1 matching 10 bases. Trimming at V came to 5 bases and at J to 9 bases, leaving 6 bases not matched to a gene. The CDR3 loop spans 14 amino acids. Germline V gene sequence: CDR1 KGHDR, CDR2 SFDVKD. The CDR3 reads CATSGGQGGIEQFF. The CDR3 DNA reads as TGTGCCACCAGTGGAGGACAGGGGGGAATTGAGCAGTTCTTC.

This clonotype was recorded a few times. CDR3 DNA sequence: TGTGCCAGCAGCTTCCTTTTGGGCTACACCTTC. Its protein is CASSFLLGYTF. The V call is TRBV7-2, the J call TRBJ1-2; D gene unclear. Per the germline V gene, CDR1 is SGHTA and CDR2 is FQGNSA. Trimming stripped 3 bases from V and 8 bases from J, with 7 bases between. This CDR3 region has 11 residues.

This chain joins TRBV7-2 and TRBJ2-1; the match to TRBD1 covers 8 bases. This CDR3 has 15 residues. V dropped 3 bases and J dropped 2; count of bases not matched to a gene: 3. CDR1 and CDR2 from the germline V gene are SGHTA and FQGNSA. In nucleotides, the CDR3 is TGTGCCAGCAGCTTTCCGGGACAGGCCTACAATGAGCAGTTCTTC. Protein: CASSFPGQAYNEQFF.

A word on this clonotype: A junction boundary mismatches the germline segment, possibly from a read error. This chain joins TRBV5-3 and TRBJ2-7; D is possibly TRBD1 (5 bases). TRBV5-3 counts as an open reading frame of uncertain function. The CDR3 has 12 residues. The chain's CDR3 is CASSLKGNEQYF. The CDR3 nucleotides are TGTGCCAGCAGCTTGAAGGGGAACGAGCAGTACTTC.

V is TRBV7-2 and J is TRBJ1-1, with 10 bases that match TRBD1. Unmatched junction bases numbered 6, after V lost 0 bases and J lost 5 bases. The CDR3 spans 16 residues. Germline V gene data show CDR1 as SGHTA and CDR2 as FQGNSA. The CDR3 bases are TGTGCCAGCAGCTTAGCGCCGGGACAGGGGTGGACTGAAGCTTTCTTT. It is translated as CASSLAPGQGWTEAFF.

This clonotype was detected only a few times. The chain employs TRBV27 and TRBJ1-5; D ambiguous. Per germline, CDR1 MNHEY and CDR2 SMNVEV (reference sequence). CDR3 length: 13 amino acids. The germline V and J ends were trimmed by 5 bases and 4 bases, with 9 bases remaining between them. CDR3 amino acids: CASSQILNQPQHF. The CDR3 region has the DNA TGTGCCAGCAGTCAAATCCTAAATCAGCCCCAGCATTTT.

The chain uses TRBV27 and TRBJ1-1; no reliable D call. Germline CDR1 and CDR2: MNHEY and SMNVEV (reference sequence). This CDR3 contains 16 residues. Between the trimmed V and J ends, which lost 2 bases and 2 bases, there was a span of 15 bases. CDR3 sequence (DNA): TGTGCCAGCAGTTTAAAGTCTCCTGGGTCCAACACTGAAGCTTTCTTT. The encoded protein is CASSLKSPGSNTEAFF.

This chain connects TRBV6-2 or TRBV6-3 to TRBJ2-2; D gene uncertain. Germline V gives CDR1 MNHEY, CDR2 SVGEGT. The CDR3 has 17 amino acids. Trimming pared 2 bases from V and 5 bases from J, leaving 18 bases between. CDR3 loop: CASSYRAGDLWTGELFF. CDR3 sequence (DNA): TGTGCCAGCAGTTACCGAGCCGGTGACCTTTGGACCGGGGAGCTGTTTTTT.

This clonotype appeared many times. The chain employs TRBV7-2 and TRBJ2-3; tentatively, D is TRBD2 (7 bases). With 5 bases removed from V and 2 bases from J, the gap between germline ends came to 17 bases. Germline lookup yields CDR1 SGHTA and CDR2 FQGNSA. The CDR3 consists of 16 residues. In DNA form, the CDR3 reads TGTGCCAGCAGCCAGAGCACGGGGGGCAACACAGATACGCAGTATTTT. Encoded protein: CASSQSTGGNTDTQYF.

The chain recombines TRBV6-2 or TRBV6-3 with TRBJ2-7; 7 bases line up with TRBD1. Germline V gene sequence: CDR1 MNHEY, CDR2 SVGEGT. There are 14 residues in the CDR3. Unmatched junction bases numbered 8, after V lost 6 bases and J lost 3 bases. The CDR3 DNA follows: TGTGCCAGCAGCCCCAGGGGGAAGAGCTACGAGCAGTACGTC. It encodes CASSPRGKSYEQYV.

The sample holds a few counts of this clonotype. The rearrangement uses TRBV4-1 and TRBJ1-2; 7 bases agree with TRBD1. The CDR3 loop spans 14 amino acids. J lost 5 bases, V lost 2 bases, and 5 bases had no gene match. Germline loops: CDR1 MGHRA, CDR2 YSYEKL. CDR3 residues: CASSQRDSQYGYTF. The DNA of the CDR3 is TGCGCCAGCAGCCAACGGGACAGCCAATATGGCTACACCTTC.

This clonotype was recorded many times. V and J are TRBV7-9 and TRBJ2-7; maybe TRBD2 (5 bases). Germline V gene sequence: CDR1 SEHNR, CDR2 FQNEAQ (reference sequence). Trimming stripped 2 bases from V and 7 bases from J, with 12 bases between. The CDR3 sequence is 13 residues long. CDR3 region: CASSLSVGGEQYV. The CDR3, as DNA: TGTGCCAGCAGCTTATCGGTAGGCGGGGAGCAGTACGTC.

Note on this clonotype: A read error may be the cause here, since a much bigger clone is one base away. The V and J genes are TRBV7-9 and TRBJ1-4, with a possible D match to TRBD1 (5 bases). The CDR3 consists of 12 residues. Germline V lookup: CDR1 SEHNR, CDR2 FQNEAQ (reference sequence). CDR3 bases: TGTGCCAGCAGCCCGGGGACGGGAAAACTGTTATTT. It specifies CASSPGTGKLLF.

This clonotype occurred a few times. This chain connects TRBV7-2 to TRBJ1-6, with unresolved D. CDR3 size: 13 residues. Germline V gives CDR1 SGHTA, CDR2 FQGNSA. V lost 4 bases and J 10 bases, leaving 11 bases between the germline ends. Here the CDR3 reads CASSSWGPSPLHF. The CDR3, as DNA: TGTGCCAGCAGCTCGTGGGGTCCGTCACCCCTCCACTTT.

The rearrangement uses TRBV19 and TRBJ1-2; 8 bases map to TRBD1. Trimming cost V 7 bases and J 5 bases; bases outside gene matches: 12. Germline-derived CDR1 and CDR2 are LNHDA and SQIVND (reference sequence). This CDR3 contains 15 residues. CDR3 sequence reads: CASKDRVFLPYGYTF. In DNA form, the CDR3 reads TGTGCCAGTAAGGACAGGGTCTTCCTTCCTTATGGCTACACCTTC.

Points on this clonotype: One base away lies a much larger clone, so this may be a sequencing read error. The chain has TRBV7-9 and TRBJ2-2; D remains ambiguous. Trimming cost V 3 bases and J 1 base, with 12 bases left between them. Germline CDR1 and CDR2: SEHNR and FQNEAQ (reference sequence). This CDR3 spans 16 amino acids. The CDR3 DNA reads as TGTGCCAGCAGCTTCGGGTCCGGACGGAACACCGGGGAGCTGTTTTTT. It yields the protein CASSFGSGRNTGELFF.

This clonotype has only a few counts. V and J are TRBV25-1 and TRBJ1-3; no reliable D call. This CDR3 is 17 amino acids long. Trimming shortened V by 6 bases and J by 0 bases, and 18 bases separated the two germline ends. Germline CDR1 is MGHDK and CDR2 is SYGVNS. The CDR3, as DNA: TGTGCCAGCAGCCATGAGGGCTTACCCCCCTCTGGAAACACCATATATTTT. Amino acids: CASSHEGLPPSGNTIYF.